A single sample is the source of the 19 T cell receptor beta chains below, sequenced in a study of response to subunit inactivated influenza vaccine. A single record per CDR3 protein comes from TCRdb applying MiXCR to the RT-PCR reads. The data contain about 800,000 distinct CDR3 sequences, around 20% of them singletons. This material consisted of PBMCs from blood, taken 4 to 6 days after vaccination. Receptors originate from a man aged 45-65 years who received an inactivated influenza vaccine.

The chain uses TRBV7-2 and TRBJ2-5, with TRBD2 matching over 10 bases. Losses at the gene ends were 5 bases for V and 5 bases for J; bases not matched to a gene: 8. CDR1 and CDR2 from the germline V gene are SGHTA and FQGNSA. The CDR3 sequence is 15 residues long. CDR3 protein: CASSRLAGAWETQYF. The CDR3 DNA follows: TGTGCCAGCAGCCGACTAGCGGGCGCATGGGAGACCCAGTACTTC.

The chain recombines TRBV5-1 with TRBJ2-7, with 7 bases identical to TRBD1. The CDR3 is 14 residues long. The V gene end was trimmed by 4 bases and the J gene end by 2 bases; junction bases not matched to a gene: 6. Germline-derived CDR1 and CDR2 are SGHRS and YFSETQ. CDR3 residues: CASSGDSYTYEQYF. DNA for the CDR3: TGCGCCAGCAGCGGGGACAGCTACACCTACGAGCAGTACTTC.

Notes on this clonotype: An end of the junction does not agree with germline; a read error may underlie this. The rearrangement joins TRBV4-3 to TRBJ2-2; 9 nucleotides line up with TRBD1. This CDR3 is 17 amino acids long. Germline V gives CDR1 LGHNA, CDR2 YSLEER. The CDR3 nucleotides read TGCGCCAGCAGCCAAGAGCTTCGACAGGGGGGTGCCGGGGAGCTCTTTTTT. This sequence encodes CASSQELRQGGAGELFF.

This chain joins TRBV6-1 and TRBJ1-2; D remains unclear. V shed 1 base and J shed 3 bases, with 3 bases lying between them. The CDR3 loop spans 12 amino acids. Germline CDR1 is MNHNS and CDR2 is SASEGT. In DNA, the CDR3 is TGTGCCAGCAGTGAAGAGTACTATGGCTACACCTTC. It codes for CASSEEYYGYTF.

This clonotype was found a few times. V gene TRBV28 combines with J gene TRBJ2-7; no definite D call. The CDR3 covers 13 residues. The V gene's germline CDR1 is MDHEN and CDR2 SYDVKM. Trimming removed 3 bases from V and 0 bases from J, with 6 bases in between. This CDR3 reads CASSFGNSYEQYF. The CDR3 bases are TGTGCCAGCAGTTTTGGGAACTCCTACGAGCAGTACTTC.

This clonotype was recorded at least ten times. The chain recombines TRBV9 with TRBJ2-1; the match to TRBD1 covers 7 bases. V trimming: 4 bases; J trimming: 0 bases; junction bases outside the gene matches: 10. The CDR3 has 17 amino acids. Germline CDR1 is SGDLS and CDR2 is YYNGEE. The CDR3 coding sequence is TGTGCCAGCAGCCCACGAGGGACAGACTACTCCTACAATGAGCAGTTCTTC. Translating gives CASSPRGTDYSYNEQFF.

This clonotype was counted ten times or more. This rearrangement joins TRBV4-3 to TRBJ2-7; 10 bases line up with TRBD2. This CDR3 is built from 15 residues. The V gene end was trimmed by 3 bases and the J gene end by 2 bases; junction bases not matched to a gene: 4. Germline lookup yields CDR1 LGHNA and CDR2 YSLEER. CDR3 sequence (DNA): TGCGCCAGCAGCCATGGGACTAGCGCCGCCTACGAGCAGTACTTC. Translation: CASSHGTSAAYEQYF.

The chain couples TRBV12-3 or TRBV12-4 to TRBJ1-2; TRBD1 matches 7 bases. The CDR3 has 13 residues. The J segment lost 5 bases and the V segment lost 6 bases, leaving 6 bases of the junction unmatched. The CDR3 reads CASSRGKGYGYTF. The CDR3 region has the DNA TGTGCCAGCAGCAGGGGGAAAGGGTATGGCTACACCTTC.

This clonotype occurred a few times. The rearrangement links TRBV21-1 to TRBJ2-3; whether TRBD2, the table's D call, matches the DNA was not checked. TRBV21-1 corresponds to a pseudogene. The length of the CDR3 is 14 residues. CDR3 sequence reads: CASSKLGHTDTQYF. The CDR3 DNA reads as TGTGCCAGCAGCAAATTGGGCCACACAGATACGCAGTATTTT.

The rearrangement uses TRBV27 and TRBJ2-1, with 10 nucleotides matching TRBD1. The CDR3 contains 15 residues. J was trimmed by 1 base and V by 7 bases; bases with no gene match: 4. The germline gives CDR1 MNHEY, CDR2 SMNVEV (reference sequence). The CDR3 loop is CASTRDRGSYNEQFF. The CDR3 bases are TGTGCCAGCACCAGGGACAGGGGTTCCTACAATGAGCAGTTCTTC.

The chain joins TRBV10-3 to TRBJ2-3; TRBD2 matches 11 bases. Per germline, CDR1 ENHRY and CDR2 SYGVKD. This CDR3 is built from 18 residues. V was pared by 6 bases and J by 2 bases, with 13 bases of the junction left unmatched. DNA of the CDR3: TGTGCCATCAGGGCTCTAGCGGGGGGCCGATATAACACAGATACGCAGTATTTT. The encoded protein is CAIRALAGGRYNTDTQYF.

CDR3 sequence reads: CASSTFAGNTEAFF. The CDR3 DNA is TGTGCCAGCAGTACTTTCGCGGGGAACACTGAAGCTTTCTTT. The J gene is TRBJ1-1, the V gene TRBV7-9; no clear D gene. The germline V and J ends were trimmed by 6 bases and 1 base, with 12 bases remaining between them. This CDR3 has 14 residues. Germline V gives CDR1 SEHNR, CDR2 FQNEAQ (reference sequence).

This clonotype was seen a few times. This chain joins TRBV3-1 and TRBJ2-7, with D uncertain. In germline, CDR1 is LGHDT, CDR2 YNNKEL (reference sequence). This CDR3 comprises 14 residues. Trimming pared 0 bases from V and 4 bases from J, leaving 10 bases between. The CDR3 sequence is CASSQEETRYEQYF. CDR3 in DNA: TGTGCCAGCAGCCAAGAAGAGACACGTTACGAGCAGTACTTC.

This clonotype showed up just a few times. The chain is built from TRBV29-1 and TRBJ2-1; tentatively, D is TRBD2 (6 bases). Trimming shortened V by 7 bases and J by 5 bases, and 15 bases separated the two germline ends. This CDR3 spans 13 amino acids. Germline V gene data show CDR1 as SQVTM and CDR2 as ANQGSEA. The CDR3, as DNA: TGCAGCGGGGGGGAGACGTACCACAATGAGCAGTTCTTC. This encodes CSGGETYHNEQFF.

The chain uses TRBV6-6 and TRBJ1-2, with D unresolved. Trimming took off 2 bases at V and 4 bases at J, with 8 bases between the two ends. Germline V gives CDR1 MNHNY, CDR2 SVGAGI (reference sequence). The CDR3 totals 13 residues. CDR3 loop: CASSYGESYGYTF. DNA of the CDR3: TGTGCCAGCAGTTACGGAGAAAGCTATGGCTACACCTTC.

The chain combines TRBV27 with TRBJ1-1, with D perhaps matching TRBD1 (5 bases). The CDR3 covers 14 residues. The germline CDR1 and CDR2 sequences are MNHEY and SMNVEV (reference sequence). Trimming took off 2 bases at V and 6 bases at J, with 13 bases between the two ends. The chain's CDR3 is CASSLPGPGSEAFF. For the CDR3, the DNA is TGTGCCAGCAGTTTACCGGGACCGGGATCTGAAGCTTTCTTT.

This clonotype was counted ten times or more. The chain recombines TRBV27 with TRBJ2-1, with TRBD2 matching 11 bases. The CDR3 sequence is 16 residues long. J was trimmed by 1 base and V by 4 bases; bases with no gene match: 3. Germline V gene sequence: CDR1 MNHEY, CDR2 SMNVEV (reference sequence). The CDR3 DNA sequence: TGTGCCAGCAGTTCAAGGACTAGCGGGTCCTACAATGAGCAGTTCTTC. Its protein is CASSSRTSGSYNEQFF.

The sample holds many counts of this clonotype. V is TRBV5-1 and J is TRBJ1-6; 9 bases line up with TRBD1. Germline assignment: CDR1 SGHRS and CDR2 YFSETQ. The CDR3 has 14 amino acids. The ends lost 5 bases at V and 8 bases at J; junction bases unmatched: 5. CDR3 in DNA: TGCGCCAGCAGACCGGACAGGGGATATTCACCCCTCCACTTT. Its protein product is CASRPDRGYSPLHF.

A few counts support this clonotype. V and J are TRBV7-3 and TRBJ2-2, with D possibly being TRBD2 (6 bases). This CDR3 has 16 residues. Germline V gene data show CDR1 as SGHTA and CDR2 as FQGTGA. Trimming shortened V by 5 bases and J by 2 bases, and 15 bases separated the two germline ends. CDR3 amino acids: CASSPVQGLNTGELFF. DNA of the CDR3: TGTGCCAGCAGCCCTGTCCAGGGACTTAACACCGGGGAGCTGTTTTTT.